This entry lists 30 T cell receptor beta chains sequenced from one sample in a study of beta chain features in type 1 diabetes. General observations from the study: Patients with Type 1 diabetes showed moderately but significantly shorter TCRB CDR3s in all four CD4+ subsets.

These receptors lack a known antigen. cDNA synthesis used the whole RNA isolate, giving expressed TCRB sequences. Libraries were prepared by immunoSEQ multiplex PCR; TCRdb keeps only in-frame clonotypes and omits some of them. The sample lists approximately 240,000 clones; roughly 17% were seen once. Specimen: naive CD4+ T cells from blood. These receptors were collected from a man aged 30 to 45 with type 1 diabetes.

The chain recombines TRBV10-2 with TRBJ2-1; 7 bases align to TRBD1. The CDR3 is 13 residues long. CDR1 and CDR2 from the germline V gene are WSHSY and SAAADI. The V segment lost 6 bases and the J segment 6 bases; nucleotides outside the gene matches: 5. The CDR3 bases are TGCGCCAGCAGCCCTACAGGGGTCAATGAGCAGTTCTTC. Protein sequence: CASSPTGVNEQFF.

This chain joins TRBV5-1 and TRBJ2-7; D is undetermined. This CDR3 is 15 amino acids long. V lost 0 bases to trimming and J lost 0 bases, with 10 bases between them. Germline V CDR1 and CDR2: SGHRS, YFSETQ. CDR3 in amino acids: CASSLEGLSSYEQYF. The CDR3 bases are TGCGCCAGCAGCTTGGAAGGTCTAAGCTCCTACGAGCAGTACTTC.

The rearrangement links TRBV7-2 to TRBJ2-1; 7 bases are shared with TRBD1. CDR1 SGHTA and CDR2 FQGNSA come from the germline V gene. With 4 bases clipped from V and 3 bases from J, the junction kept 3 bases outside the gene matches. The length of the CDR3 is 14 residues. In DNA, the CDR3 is TGTGCCAGCAGCTACGGACAGGTCTACAATGAGCAGTTCTTC. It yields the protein CASSYGQVYNEQFF.

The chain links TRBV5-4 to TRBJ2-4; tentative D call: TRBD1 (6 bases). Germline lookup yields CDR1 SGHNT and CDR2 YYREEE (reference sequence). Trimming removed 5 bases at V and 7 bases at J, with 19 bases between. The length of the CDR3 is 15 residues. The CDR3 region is CASSLGRTDANIQYF. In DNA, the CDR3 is TGTGCCAGCAGTTTAGGTCGGACAGACGCGAACATTCAGTACTTC. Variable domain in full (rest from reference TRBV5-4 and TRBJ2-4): ETGVTQSPTHLIKTRGQQVTLRCSSQSGHNTVSWYQQALGQGPQFIFQYYREEENGRGNFPPRFSGLQFPNYSSELNVNALELDDSALYLCASSLGRTDANIQYFGAGTRLSVL.

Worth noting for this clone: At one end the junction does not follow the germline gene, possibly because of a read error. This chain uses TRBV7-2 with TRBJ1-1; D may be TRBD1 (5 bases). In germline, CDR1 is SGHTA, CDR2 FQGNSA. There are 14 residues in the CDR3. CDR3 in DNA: TGCGCCACCTATCCCGACAGCTTTAACACTGAAGCTTTCTTT. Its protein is CATYPDSFNTEAFF. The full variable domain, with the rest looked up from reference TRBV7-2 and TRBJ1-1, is GAGVSQSPSNKVTEKGKDVELRCDPISGHTALYWYRQSLGQGLEFLIYFQGNSAPDKSGLPSDRFSAERTGGSVSTLTIQRTQQEDSAVYLCATYPDSFNTEAFFGQGTRLTVV.

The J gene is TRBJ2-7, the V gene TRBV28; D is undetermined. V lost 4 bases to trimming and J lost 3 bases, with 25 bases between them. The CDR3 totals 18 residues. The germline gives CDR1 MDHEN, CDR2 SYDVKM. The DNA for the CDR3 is TGTGCCAGCAGTTATCCTCTCTTAGAGGCCGGTTTTATCTACGAGCAGTACTTC. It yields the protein CASSYPLLEAGFIYEQYF.

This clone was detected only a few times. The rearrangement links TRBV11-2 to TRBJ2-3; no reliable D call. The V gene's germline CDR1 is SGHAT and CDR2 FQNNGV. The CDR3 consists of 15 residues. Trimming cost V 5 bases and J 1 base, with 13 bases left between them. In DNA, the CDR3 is TGTGCCAGCAGCCTTAACCCCTCGGGCACAGATACGCAGTATTTT. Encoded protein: CASSLNPSGTDTQYF.

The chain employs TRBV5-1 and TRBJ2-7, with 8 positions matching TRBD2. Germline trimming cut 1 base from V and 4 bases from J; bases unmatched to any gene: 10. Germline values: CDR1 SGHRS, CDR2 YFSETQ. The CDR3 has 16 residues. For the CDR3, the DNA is TGCGCCAGCAGCTTGTCGGGAGGGCAGCCTCCTTACGAGCAGTACTTC. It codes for CASSLSGGQPPYEQYF.

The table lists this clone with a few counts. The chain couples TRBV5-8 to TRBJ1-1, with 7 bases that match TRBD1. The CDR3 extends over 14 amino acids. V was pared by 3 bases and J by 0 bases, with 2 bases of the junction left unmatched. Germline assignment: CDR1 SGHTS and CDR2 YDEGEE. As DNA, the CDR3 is TGTGCCAGCAGCTGGGGACAGCTGAACACTGAAGCTTTCTTT. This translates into CASSWGQLNTEAFF.

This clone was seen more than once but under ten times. The CDR3 sequence: CATRSASGTIGEQYF. In DNA, the CDR3 is TGTGCCACTAGGTCCGCTAGCGGGACCATCGGCGAGCAGTACTTC. V and J are TRBV6-5 and TRBJ2-7; 9 positions agree with TRBD2. Germline loops: CDR1 MNHEY, CDR2 SVGAGI. Losses at the gene ends were 10 bases for V and 6 bases for J; bases not matched to a gene: 16. The CDR3 is 15 residues long.

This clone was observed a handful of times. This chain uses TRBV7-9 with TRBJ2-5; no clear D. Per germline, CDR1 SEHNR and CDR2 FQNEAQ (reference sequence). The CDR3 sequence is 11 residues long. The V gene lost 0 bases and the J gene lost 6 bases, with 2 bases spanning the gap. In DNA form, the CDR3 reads TGTGCCAGCAGCTTAGCGCAGACCCAGTACTTC. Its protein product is CASSLAQTQYF.

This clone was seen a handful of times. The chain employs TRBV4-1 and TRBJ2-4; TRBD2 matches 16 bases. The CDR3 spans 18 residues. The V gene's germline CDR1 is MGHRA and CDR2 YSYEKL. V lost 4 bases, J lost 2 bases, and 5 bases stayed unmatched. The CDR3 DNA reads TGCGCCAGCAGCCGGGGACTAGCGGGAGGGATGACCAAAAACATTCAGTACTTC. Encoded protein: CASSRGLAGGMTKNIQYF.

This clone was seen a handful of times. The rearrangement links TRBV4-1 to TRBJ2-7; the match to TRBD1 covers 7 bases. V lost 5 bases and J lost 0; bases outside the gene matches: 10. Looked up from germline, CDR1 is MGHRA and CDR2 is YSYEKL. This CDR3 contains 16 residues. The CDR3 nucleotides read TGCGCCAGCAGCTTCGAGGGGACAGTGATCTCCTACGAGCAGTACTTC. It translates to CASSFEGTVISYEQYF.

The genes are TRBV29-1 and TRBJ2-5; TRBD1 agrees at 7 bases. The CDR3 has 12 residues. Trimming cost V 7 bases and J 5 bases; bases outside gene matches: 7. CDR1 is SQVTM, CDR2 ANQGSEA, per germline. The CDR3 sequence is CSATTGLETQYF. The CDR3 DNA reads TGCAGCGCTACGACAGGGTTGGAGACCCAGTACTTC.

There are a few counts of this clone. CDR3 DNA sequence: TGTGCCAGCAGCCCACAAAGTGGAAAATTGGACGGGGAGCTGTTTTTT. This codes for CASSPQSGKLDGELFF. This rearrangement joins TRBV4-2 to TRBJ2-2, with D unclear. V was trimmed by 4 bases and J by 7 bases, leaving 19 bases between them. The CDR3 is 16 amino acids. CDR1 and CDR2 (germline): LGHNA, YNFKEQ.

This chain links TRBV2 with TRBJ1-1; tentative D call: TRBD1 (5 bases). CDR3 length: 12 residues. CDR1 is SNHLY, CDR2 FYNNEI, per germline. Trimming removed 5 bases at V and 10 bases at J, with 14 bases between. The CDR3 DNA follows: TGTGCCAGCAGTATGCAGGGTTCCGCAGCTTTCTTT. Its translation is CASSMQGSAAFF.

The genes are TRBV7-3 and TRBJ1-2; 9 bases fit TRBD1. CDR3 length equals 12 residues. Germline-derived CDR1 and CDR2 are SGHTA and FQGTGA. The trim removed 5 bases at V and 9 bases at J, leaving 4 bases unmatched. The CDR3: CASSRDRESYTF. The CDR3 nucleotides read TGTGCCAGCAGCCGGGACAGGGAAAGCTACACCTTC.

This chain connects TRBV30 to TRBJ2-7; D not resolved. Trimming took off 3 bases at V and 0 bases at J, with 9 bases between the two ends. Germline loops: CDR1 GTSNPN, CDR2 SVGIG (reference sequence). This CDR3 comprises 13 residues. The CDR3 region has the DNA TGTGCCTGGAGGACAAGGGTCTCCTACGAGCAGTACTTC. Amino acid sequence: CAWRTRVSYEQYF.

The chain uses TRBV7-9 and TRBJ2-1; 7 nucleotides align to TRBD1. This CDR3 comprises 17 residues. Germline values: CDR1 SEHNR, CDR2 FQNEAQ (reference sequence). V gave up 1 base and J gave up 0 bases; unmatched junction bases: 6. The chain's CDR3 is CASSLDIGTASYNEQFF. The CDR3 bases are TGTGCCAGCAGCTTAGATATCGGGACAGCCTCCTACAATGAGCAGTTCTTC.

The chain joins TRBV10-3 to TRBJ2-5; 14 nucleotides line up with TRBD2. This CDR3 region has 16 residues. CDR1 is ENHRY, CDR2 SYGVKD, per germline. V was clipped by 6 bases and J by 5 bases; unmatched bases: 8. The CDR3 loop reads CAIRKGLAGGEETQYF. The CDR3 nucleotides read TGTGCCATCAGAAAAGGACTAGCGGGAGGTGAGGAGACCCAGTACTTC.

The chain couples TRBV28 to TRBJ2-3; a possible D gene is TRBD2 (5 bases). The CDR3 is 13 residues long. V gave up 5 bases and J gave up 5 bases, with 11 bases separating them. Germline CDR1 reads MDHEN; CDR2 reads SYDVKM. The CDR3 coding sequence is TGTGCCAGCAGTCTGGGAAGCGGAGATACGCAGTATTTT. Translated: CASSLGSGDTQYF.

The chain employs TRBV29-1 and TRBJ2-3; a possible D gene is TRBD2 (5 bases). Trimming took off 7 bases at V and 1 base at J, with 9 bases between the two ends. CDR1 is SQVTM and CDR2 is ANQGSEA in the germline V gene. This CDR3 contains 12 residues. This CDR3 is CSASEGTDTQYF. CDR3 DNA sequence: TGCAGCGCTTCGGAGGGCACAGATACGCAGTATTTT.

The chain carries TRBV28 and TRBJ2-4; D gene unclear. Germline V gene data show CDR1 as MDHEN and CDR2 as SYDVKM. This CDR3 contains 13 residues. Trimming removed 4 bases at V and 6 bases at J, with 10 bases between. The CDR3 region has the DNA TGTGCCAGCAGTTCCCCCCAAATAAACATTCAGTACTTC. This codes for CASSSPQINIQYF.

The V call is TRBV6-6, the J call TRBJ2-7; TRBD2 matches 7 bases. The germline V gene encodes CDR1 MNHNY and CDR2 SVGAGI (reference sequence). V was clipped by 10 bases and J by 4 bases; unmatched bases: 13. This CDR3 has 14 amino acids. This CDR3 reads CATGRGEGRYEQYF. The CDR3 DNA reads TGTGCCACCGGCCGGGGGGAGGGCCGGTACGAGCAGTACTTC.

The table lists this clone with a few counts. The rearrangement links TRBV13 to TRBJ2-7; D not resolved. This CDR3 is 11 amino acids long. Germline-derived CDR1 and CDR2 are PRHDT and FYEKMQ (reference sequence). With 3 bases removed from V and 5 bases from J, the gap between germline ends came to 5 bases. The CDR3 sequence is CASSFPDEQYF. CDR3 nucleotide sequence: TGTGCCAGCAGCTTCCCGGACGAGCAGTACTTC.

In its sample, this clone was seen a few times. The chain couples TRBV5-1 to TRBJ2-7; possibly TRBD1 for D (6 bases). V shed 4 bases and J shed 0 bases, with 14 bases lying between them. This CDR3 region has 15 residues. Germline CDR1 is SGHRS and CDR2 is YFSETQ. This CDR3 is CASSEPGALSYEQYF. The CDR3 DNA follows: TGCGCCAGCAGCGAGCCAGGGGCCCTCTCCTACGAGCAGTACTTC.

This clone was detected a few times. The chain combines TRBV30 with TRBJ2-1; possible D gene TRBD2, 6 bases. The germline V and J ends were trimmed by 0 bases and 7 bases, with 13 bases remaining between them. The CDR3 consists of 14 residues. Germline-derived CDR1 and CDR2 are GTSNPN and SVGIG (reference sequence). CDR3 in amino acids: CAWSVTLAGNEQFF. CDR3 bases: TGTGCCTGGAGTGTGACACTAGCTGGTAATGAGCAGTTCTTC.

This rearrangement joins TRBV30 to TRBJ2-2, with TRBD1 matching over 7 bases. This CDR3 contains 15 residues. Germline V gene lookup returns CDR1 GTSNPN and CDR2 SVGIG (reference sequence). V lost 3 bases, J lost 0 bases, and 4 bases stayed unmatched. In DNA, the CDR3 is TGTGCCTGGAGCCGGACAGGAGCGAACACCGGGGAGCTGTTTTTT. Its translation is CAWSRTGANTGELFF. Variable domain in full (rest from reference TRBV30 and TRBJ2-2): SQTIHQWPATLVQPVGSPLSLECTVEGTSNPNLYWYRQAAGRGLQLLFYSVGIGQISSEVPQNLSASRPQDRQFILSSKKLLLSDSGFYLCAWSRTGANTGELFFGEGSRLTVL.

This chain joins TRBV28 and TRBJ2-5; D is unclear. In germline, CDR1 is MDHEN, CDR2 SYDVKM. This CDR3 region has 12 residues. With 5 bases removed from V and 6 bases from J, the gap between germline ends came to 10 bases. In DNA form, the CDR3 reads TGTGCCAGCAGTCTTACTTTGAAGACCCAGTACTTC. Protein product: CASSLTLKTQYF. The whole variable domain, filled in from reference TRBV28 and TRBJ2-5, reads DVKVTQSSRYLVKRTGEKVFLECVQDMDHENMFWYRQDPGLGLRLIYFSYDVKMKEKGDIPEGYSVSREKKERFSLILESASTNQTSMYLCASSLTLKTQYFGPGTRLLVL.

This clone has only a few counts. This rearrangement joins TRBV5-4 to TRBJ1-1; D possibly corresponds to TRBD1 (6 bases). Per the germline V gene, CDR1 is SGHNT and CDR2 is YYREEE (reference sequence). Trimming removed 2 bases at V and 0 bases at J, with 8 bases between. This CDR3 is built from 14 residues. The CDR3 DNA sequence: TGTGCCAGCAGCTTCGGGGACATGAACACTGAAGCTTTCTTT. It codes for CASSFGDMNTEAFF.